A selection of T cell receptor beta chains follows, all from one sample in a study of regulatory T cells in long-lasting Graves disease. Each CDR3 protein gets one entry after TCRdb re-called the multiplex PCR reads with MiXCR. The table lists around 400,000 distinct CDR3 sequences, 15% of them singletons. Another study also made use of these data, one on T cells in Graves' hyperthyroidism and ophthalmopathy.

The specimen was peripheral blood mononuclear cells (PBMCs), collected at new diagnosis, from a patient treated with antithyroid drugs. The receptors were gathered from a woman in her forties with Graves disease. The CDR3 runs from the conserved cysteine through the conserved F or W. D genes are given only for firm matches. A clone size is listed for some rows: how often the clone was seen (once, few, many), or a class if it is expanded.

size,V,D,J,CDR3,DNA
many,TRBV24-1,.,TRBJ2-3,CATSDGLRDLSTDTQYF,TGTGCCACCAGTGATGGCCTGAGGGATCTCAGCACAGATACGCAGTATTTT
few,TRBV19,TRBD2,TRBJ2-3,CASKRQVGLAEKAVTDTQYF,TGTGCCAGCAAACGACAAGTTGGACTAGCGGAGAAAGCCGTAACAGATACGCAGTATTTT
many,TRBV2,.,TRBJ1-5,CASSEAGSNQPQHF,TGTGCCAGCAGTGAGGCAGGGAGCAATCAGCCCCAGCATTTT
many,TRBV12-3/TRBV12-4,.,TRBJ1-2,CASSLMGAVHGYTF,TGTGCCAGCAGTTTGATGGGGGCTGTGCATGGCTACACCTTC
.,TRBV20-1,.,TRBJ1-1,CSARDPRGDTEAFF,TGCAGTGCTAGAGACCCGCGAGGGGACACTGAAGCTTTCTTT
few,TRBV29-1,TRBD2,TRBJ2-7,CSAAGLANSYEQYF,TGCAGCGCCGCTGGACTAGCGAACTCCTACGAGCAGTACTTC
.,TRBV2,TRBD2,TRBJ2-2,CASSVPTSGRMDTGELFF,TGTGCCAGCAGCGTACCGACTAGCGGGAGGATGGACACCGGGGAGCTGTTTTTT
.,TRBV20-1,.,TRBJ2-1,CSASRAVDYNDQFF,TGCAGTGCTAGTCGAGCGGTTGATTACAATGACCAGTTCTTC
many,TRBV10-3,.,TRBJ1-3,CAISPGVSGNTIYF,TGTGCCATCAGCCCAGGGGTCTCTGGAAACACCATATATTTT
.,TRBV9,.,TRBJ1-1,CASSVFRGGITDTEAFF,TGTGCCAGCAGCGTATTTAGGGGTGGGATAACGGACACTGAAGCTTTCTTT
many,TRBV12-3/TRBV12-4,.,TRBJ2-3,CASSFCRIEVCTDTQYF,TGTGCCAGCAGTTTTTGTCGGATCGAGGTTTGCACAGATACGCAGTATTTT
many,TRBV6-1,.,TRBJ2-7,CASINLGEGSYEQYF,TGTGCCAGCATCAATCTGGGCGAGGGCTCCTACGAGCAGTACTTC
many,TRBV11-2,.,TRBJ2-3,CASSLDGASWSTDTQYF,TGTGCCAGCAGCTTAGATGGGGCTAGCTGGAGCACAGATACGCAGTATTTT
many,TRBV11-3,TRBD2,TRBJ2-7,CASSLAGWGLAGGNNEQYF,TGTGCCAGCAGCTTAGCCGGTTGGGGACTAGCGGGAGGAAATAACGAGCAGTACTTC
few,TRBV7-8,.,TRBJ1-5,CASSLEGADQPQHF,TGTGCCAGCAGCTTAGAAGGGGCGGATCAGCCCCAGCATTTT
many,TRBV29-1,.,TRBJ1-1,CSVDWGGNEAFF,TGCAGCGTTGACTGGGGGGGGAATGAAGCTTTCTTT
many,TRBV11-3,.,TRBJ2-2,CASSLEGVGTGELFF,TGTGCCAGCAGCTTAGAAGGGGTTGGCACCGGGGAGCTGTTTTTT
.,TRBV7-2,TRBD1,TRBJ2-5,CASSGHRGPPETQYF,TGTGCCAGCAGCGGACACAGGGGCCCCCCCGAGACCCAGTACTTC
many,TRBV20-1,.,TRBJ2-1,CSARAEGAGEQFF,TGCAGTGCTAGAGCGGAGGGAGCCGGTGAGCAGTTCTTC
.,TRBV19,.,TRBJ2-1,CASSILLSRGYEQFF,TGTGCCAGTAGTATTCTTCTCTCCAGGGGTTATGAGCAGTTCTTC
.,TRBV5-1,.,TRBJ1-1,CASSLGITLNTEAFF,TGCGCCAGCAGCTTGGGGATCACCCTGAACACTGAAGCTTTCTTT
many,TRBV18,TRBD2,TRBJ2-5,CASSPRTSGSHQETQYF,TGTGCCAGCTCACCCCGGACTAGCGGGAGCCACCAAGAGACCCAGTACTTC
many,TRBV2,TRBD1,TRBJ1-1,CASRGQGGTEAFF,TGTGCCAGCAGGGGACAGGGGGGAACTGAAGCTTTCTTT
many,TRBV12-3/TRBV12-4,.,TRBJ2-6,CASSLMAGASGANVLTF,TGTGCCAGCAGTTTAATGGCCGGGGCCTCTGGGGCCAACGTCCTGACTTTC
few,TRBV19,TRBD1,TRBJ2-1,CASTGTGGPDSYNEQFF,TGTGCCAGTACCGGGACAGGGGGGCCGGACTCCTACAATGAGCAGTTCTTC
.,TRBV13,.,TRBJ1-1,CASSPPRDNTEAFF,TGTGCCAGCAGCCCCCCCAGGGATAACACTGAAGCTTTCTTT
many,TRBV12-3/TRBV12-4,.,TRBJ2-4,CASTPQVRAATAKNIQYF,TGTGCCAGCACCCCACAGGTCCGAGCTGCCACGGCCAAAAACATTCAGTACTTC
few,TRBV29-1,.,TRBJ2-3,CSVEGLTNTDTQYF,TGCAGCGTTGAAGGACTTACTAACACAGATACGCAGTATTTT
.,TRBV12-3/TRBV12-4,.,TRBJ1-1,CASSPGRLHTEAFF,TGTGCCAGCAGCCCGGGACGGCTGCACACTGAAGCTTTCTTT
many,TRBV18,TRBD1,TRBJ1-6,CASSMTGDPNSPLHF,TGTGCCAGCTCAATGACAGGGGACCCTAATTCACCCCTCCACTTT
few,TRBV19,.,TRBJ1-1,CASSIDRDTEAFF,TGTGCCAGTAGTATAGACAGAGACACTGAAGCTTTCTTT
many,TRBV7-3,TRBD1,TRBJ2-1,CASSLTGTGGDEQFF,TGTGCCAGCAGCTTAACGGGGACAGGCGGCGATGAGCAGTTCTTC
few,TRBV18,.,TRBJ1-5,CASSPGTQLNQPQHF,TGTGCCAGCTCACCAGGGACTCAACTTAATCAGCCCCAGCATTTT
.,TRBV6-5,.,TRBJ1-2,CASSYSVGRPNYGYTF,TGTGCCAGCAGTTACTCGGTGGGCCGCCCCAACTATGGCTACACCTTC
many,TRBV28,.,TRBJ1-1,CASSLIDFTEAFF,TGTGCCAGCAGTTTGATAGATTTCACTGAAGCTTTCTTT
many,TRBV18,.,TRBJ2-3,CASSPPGAPDTQYF,TGTGCCAGCTCACCACCCGGGGCCCCAGATACGCAGTATTTT
many,TRBV9,TRBD2,TRBJ2-7,CASSSGLASYEQYF,TGTGCCAGCAGTTCGGGACTAGCCTCCTACGAGCAGTACTTC
many,TRBV12-3/TRBV12-4,TRBD2,TRBJ2-2,CASTSVTSGSLTGELFF,TGTGCCAGCACCTCTGTGACTAGCGGGAGTCTGACCGGGGAGCTGTTTTTT
.,TRBV11-3,TRBD2,TRBJ2-1,CASSFGTSGPGEQFF,TGTGCCAGCAGCTTCGGGACTAGCGGCCCGGGGGAGCAGTTCTTC
.,TRBV19,.,TRBJ1-2,CASSIAGDYYGYTF,TGTGCCAGTAGTATAGCAGGGGATTACTATGGCTACACCTTC
.,TRBV10-3,.,TRBJ2-1,CAISDVNEQFF,TGTGCCATCAGTGACGTGAATGAGCAGTTCTTC
many,TRBV11-2,.,TRBJ2-2,CASGQGYTGELFF,TGTGCCAGCGGGCAGGGGTACACCGGGGAGCTGTTTTTT
few,TRBV6-1,TRBD2,TRBJ2-7,CASRSTGAGGYYEQYF,TGTGCCAGCAGGTCTACAGGGGCGGGGGGGTACTACGAGCAGTACTTC
many,TRBV27,.,TRBJ2-7,CASSLRGAGYEQYF,TGTGCCAGCAGTTTACGGGGGGCAGGGTACGAGCAGTACTTC
many,TRBV12-3/TRBV12-4,.,TRBJ2-3,CASRLLGSTDTQYF,TGTGCCAGCAGGTTGCTAGGTAGCACAGATACGCAGTATTTT
.,TRBV7-9,.,TRBJ1-2,CASSLSPSQGGYTF,TGTGCCAGCAGCTTGAGTCCCTCCCAAGGGGGCTACACCTTC
.,TRBV5-1,TRBD1,TRBJ2-5,CASSPQGTQETQYF,TGCGCCAGCAGCCCACAGGGGACGCAAGAGACCCAGTACTTC
many,TRBV27,TRBD2,TRBJ2-1,CASSFRVGGGSSYNEQFF,TGTGCCAGCAGTTTTCGGGTCGGGGGAGGGAGCTCCTACAATGAGCAGTTCTTC
.,TRBV28,.,TRBJ1-5,CASSPPQGSSNQPQHF,TGTGCCAGCAGTCCACCACAGGGAAGTAGCAATCAGCCCCAGCATTTT
many,TRBV2,TRBD1,TRBJ1-4,CASSGTGRGEKLFF,TGTGCCAGCAGTGGGACAGGGCGCGGGGAAAAACTGTTTTTT
many,TRBV2,TRBD2,TRBJ2-1,CASRDGTSGSPSEFF,TGTGCCAGCAGAGACGGGACTAGCGGGAGCCCGTCGGAGTTCTTC
many,TRBV12-3/TRBV12-4,TRBD2,TRBJ2-2,CASSSEAGVPGELFF,TGTGCCAGCAGTTCGGAAGCGGGGGTTCCCGGGGAGCTGTTTTTT
few,TRBV11-3,.,TRBJ2-5,CASSLGSKETQYF,TGTGCCAGCAGCTTAGGTTCTAAGGAGACCCAGTACTTC
.,TRBV6-5,.,TRBJ2-7,CASSYNARSYEQYF,TGTGCCAGCAGTTACAATGCCAGAAGTTACGAGCAGTACTTC
many,TRBV2,TRBD1,TRBJ1-1,CASRGTVNTEAFF,TGTGCCAGCAGAGGGACAGTGAACACTGAAGCTTTCTTT
many,TRBV7-9,TRBD2,TRBJ2-5,CASSFGLAGGEETQYF,TGTGCCAGCAGCTTCGGACTAGCGGGAGGGGAGGAGACCCAGTACTTC
many,TRBV20-1,.,TRBJ2-7,CSARVGGPSYEQYF,TGCAGTGCTAGAGTGGGCGGGCCCTCCTACGAGCAGTACTTC